These 8 T cell receptor gamma chains originate from one sample sequenced in a study of gamma-delta chains in newborns, infants, children. TCRdb re-identified clones in the reads via CATT. The sample records some 1,100 gamma-chain clones, 40% to 55% being singletons. Sequencing used blood. Receptors originate from a child who was a newborn, infant or young child, either healthy, febrile or measles-vaccinated (not recorded which).

The V gene is TRGV9, the J gene TRGJ1 or TRGJ2. The J gene, missing from TCRdb, was assigned here through DNA to germline matching. Germline CDR1 and CDR2: GITISATS and ISYDGTV (reference sequence). V gave up 0 bases and J gave up 1 base; unmatched junction bases: 6. This CDR3 comprises 15 residues. CDR3 in amino acids: CALWEVDPNYYKKLF. The DNA for the CDR3 is TGTGCCTTGTGGGAGGTGGACCCAAATTATTATAAGAAACTCTTT.

This clone was recorded a few times. At the DNA level, this CDR3 is encoded by other sequences in the same sample as well. The chain couples TRGV9 to TRGJP. Per germline, CDR1 GITISATS and CDR2 ISYDGTV (reference sequence). J lost 7 bases, V lost 0 bases, and 6 bases had no gene match. The CDR3 runs to 17 residues. Here the CDR3 reads CALWEVQRELGKKIKVF. The DNA of the CDR3 is TGTGCCTTGTGGGAGGTGCAAAGGGAGTTGGGCAAAAAAATCAAGGTATTT.

In its sample, this clone ranks as large. Additional DNA sequences in this sample encode the identical CDR3. The chain joins TRGV3 to TRGJ1 or TRGJ2. Assignment of the J gene here rests on matching the DNA to germline, because TCRdb gives none. CDR3 length: 11 amino acids. The germline V gene has CDR1 VTNTFY and CDR2 YDVSTARD (reference sequence). Losses at the gene ends were 0 bases for V and 12 bases for J; bases not matched to a gene: 5. In nucleotides, the CDR3 is TGTGCCACCTGGGACAGGCTGGGGAAACTCTTT. It codes for CATWDRLGKLF.

The rearrangement links TRGV9 to TRGJP. TCRdb is silent on the J gene; assignment here came from matching the DNA to germline. The germline CDR1 and CDR2 sequences are GITISATS and ISYDGTV (reference sequence). The length of the CDR3 is 14 residues. V lost 6 bases and J lost 6; bases outside the gene matches: 2. CDR3 DNA: TGTGCCTTGTGGTCAGAGTTGGGCAAAAAAATCAAGGTATTT. This sequence encodes CALWSELGKKIKVF.

In the case of this clone: The same CDR3 arises from other DNA sequences in this sample as well. This chain uses TRGV9 with TRGJ1 or TRGJ2. The J gene, left out of TCRdb, was set here by checking the DNA against germline. Germline V gives CDR1 GITISATS, CDR2 ISYDGTV (reference sequence). The junction had 16 bases not matched to a gene; V was cut back by 2 bases and J by 12 bases. The length of the CDR3 is 14 residues. The CDR3 DNA sequence: TGTGCCTTGTGGGAGGCTTCCTCTTTAAGCGGGAAACTCTTT. Its protein is CALWEASSLSGKLF.

The chain joins TRGV9 to TRGJP. TCRdb lists no J gene, so it was determined here by aligning the DNA to germline. Germline lookup yields CDR1 GITISATS and CDR2 ISYDGTV (reference sequence). Trimming at V came to 0 bases and at J to 4 bases, leaving 9 bases not matched to a gene. The CDR3 has 19 residues. Here the CDR3 reads CALWEVRGGQELGKKIKVF. The CDR3 DNA is TGTGCCTTGTGGGAGGTGCGGGGGGGCCAAGAGTTGGGCAAAAAAATCAAGGTATTT.

This clone is labeled as large. The genes are TRGV9 and TRGJP. TCRdb is silent on the J gene; assignment here came from matching the DNA to germline. Germline trimming cut 5 bases from V and 6 bases from J; bases unmatched to any gene: 4. Per the germline V gene, CDR1 is GITISATS and CDR2 is ISYDGTV (reference sequence). This CDR3 comprises 15 residues. CDR3 residues: CALWGLELGKKIKVF. In nucleotides, the CDR3 is TGTGCCTTGTGGGGTTTAGAGTTGGGCAAAAAAATCAAGGTATTT.

This clone was counted between two and nine times. The DNA for the CDR3 is TGTGCCTTGTGGGAGACTAGACGGGAGTTGGGCAAAAAAATCAAGGTATTT. Its protein product is CALWETRRELGKKIKVF. The gene calls are TRGV9 and TRGJP. No J gene was available from TCRdb, and it was assigned here by a germline match of the DNA. CDR3 length: 17 amino acids. Losses at the gene ends were 3 bases for V and 7 bases for J; bases not matched to a gene: 9. CDR1 and CDR2 (germline): GITISATS, ISYDGTV (reference sequence).